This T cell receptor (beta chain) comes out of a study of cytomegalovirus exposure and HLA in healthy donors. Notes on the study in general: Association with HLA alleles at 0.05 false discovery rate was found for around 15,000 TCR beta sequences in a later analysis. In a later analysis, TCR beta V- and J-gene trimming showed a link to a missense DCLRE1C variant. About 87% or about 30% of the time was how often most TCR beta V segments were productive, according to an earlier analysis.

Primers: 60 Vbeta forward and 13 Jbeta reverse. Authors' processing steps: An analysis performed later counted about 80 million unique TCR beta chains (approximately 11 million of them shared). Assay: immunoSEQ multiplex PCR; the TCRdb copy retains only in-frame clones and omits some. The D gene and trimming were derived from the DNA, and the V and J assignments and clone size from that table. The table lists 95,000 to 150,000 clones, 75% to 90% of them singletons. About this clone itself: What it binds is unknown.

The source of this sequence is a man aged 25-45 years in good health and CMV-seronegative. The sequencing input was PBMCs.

The CDR3 loop is CASDEGQARNSPLHF. The CDR3 coding sequence is TGTGCCAGTGATGAAGGACAGGCAAGAAATTCACCCCTCCACTTT. The rearrangement links TRBV19 to TRBJ1-6; TRBD1 matches at 7 bases. Germline values: CDR1 LNHDA, CDR2 SQIVND (reference sequence). The CDR3 contains 15 residues. J gave up 7 bases and V 8 bases, and 11 bases lay outside the gene matches.